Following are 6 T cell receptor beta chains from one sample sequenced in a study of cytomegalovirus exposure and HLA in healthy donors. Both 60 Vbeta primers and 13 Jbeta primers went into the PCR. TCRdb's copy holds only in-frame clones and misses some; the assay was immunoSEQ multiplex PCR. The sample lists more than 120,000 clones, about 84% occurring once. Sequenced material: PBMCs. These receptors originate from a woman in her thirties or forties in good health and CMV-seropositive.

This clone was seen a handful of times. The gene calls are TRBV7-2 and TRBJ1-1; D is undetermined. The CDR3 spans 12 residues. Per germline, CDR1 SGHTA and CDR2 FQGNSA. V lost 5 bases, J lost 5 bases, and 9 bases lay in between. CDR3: CASSRKRTEAFF. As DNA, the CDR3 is TGTGCCAGCAGCCGAAAACGGACTGAAGCTTTCTTT.

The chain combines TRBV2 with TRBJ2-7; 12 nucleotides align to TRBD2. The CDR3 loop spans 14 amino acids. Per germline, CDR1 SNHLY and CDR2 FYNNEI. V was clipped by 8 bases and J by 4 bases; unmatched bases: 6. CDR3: CASQLTSGSYEQYF. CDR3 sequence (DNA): TGTGCCAGCCAGCTGACTAGCGGGAGTTACGAGCAGTACTTC.

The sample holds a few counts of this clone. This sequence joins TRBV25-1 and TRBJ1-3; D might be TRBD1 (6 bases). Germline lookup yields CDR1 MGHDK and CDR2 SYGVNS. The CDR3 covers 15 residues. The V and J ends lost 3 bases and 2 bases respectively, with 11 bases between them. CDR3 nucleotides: TGTGCCAGCAGTGACCCCAGGGGCGCTGGAAACACCATATATTTT. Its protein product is CASSDPRGAGNTIYF.

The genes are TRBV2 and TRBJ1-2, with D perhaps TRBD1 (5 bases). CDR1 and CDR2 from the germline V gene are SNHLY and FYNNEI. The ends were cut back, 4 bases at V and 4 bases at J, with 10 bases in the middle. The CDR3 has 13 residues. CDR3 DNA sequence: TGTGCCAGCAGTGGGGACTGGAGCTATGGCTACACCTTC. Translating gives CASSGDWSYGYTF. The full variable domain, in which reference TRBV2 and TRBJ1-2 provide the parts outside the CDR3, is EPEVTQTPSHQVTQMGQEVILRCVPISNHLYFYWYRQILGQKVEFLVSFYNNEISEKSEIFDDQFSVERPDGSNFTLKIRSTKLEDSAMYFCASSGDWSYGYTFGSGTRLTVV.

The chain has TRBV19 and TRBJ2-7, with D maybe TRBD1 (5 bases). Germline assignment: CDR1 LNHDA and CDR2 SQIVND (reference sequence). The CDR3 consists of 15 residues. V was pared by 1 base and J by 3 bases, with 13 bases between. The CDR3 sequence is CASSIAGQQLYEQYF. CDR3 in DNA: TGTGCCAGTAGTATAGCAGGGCAGCAACTCTACGAGCAGTACTTC. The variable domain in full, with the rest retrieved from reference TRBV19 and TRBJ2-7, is DGGITQSPKYLFRKEGQNVTLSCEQNLNHDAMYWYRQDPGQGLRLIYYSQIVNDFQKGDIAEGYSVSREKKESFPLTVTSAQKNPTAFYLCASSIAGQQLYEQYFGPGTRLTVT.

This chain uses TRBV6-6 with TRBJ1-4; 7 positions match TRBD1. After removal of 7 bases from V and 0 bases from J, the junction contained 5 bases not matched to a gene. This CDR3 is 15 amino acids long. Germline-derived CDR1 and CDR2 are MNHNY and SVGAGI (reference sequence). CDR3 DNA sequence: TGTGCCAGCACCCAGGGGGTTGCAACTAATGAAAAACTGTTTTTT. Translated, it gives CASTQGVATNEKLFF.